A selection of T cell receptor beta chains follows, all from one sample in a study of beta chain features in type 1 diabetes. The repertoire was sequenced with immunoSEQ multiplex PCR; TCRdb's copy has only in-frame clones and lacks some. The sample consists of over 700,000 clones, 17% of them appearing once. The sequenced sample consisted of naive CD4+ T cells from blood. The receptor set was obtained from a woman aged 18 to 35 in good health. The CDR3 runs from the conserved cysteine through the conserved F or W. D genes are given only for firm matches. Clone size, where shown, is once, few, many, or a class for clones that have expanded.

d_call j_call v_call clone_size cdr3_aa cdr3_nt
TRBD1 TRBJ1-1 TRBV10-3 NA CAISNRGDEAFF TGTGCCATCAGTAACAGGGGAGATGAAGCTTTCTTT
TRBD1 TRBJ1-2 TRBV27 few CASRSSGQPLNYGYTF TGTGCCAGCAGAAGCTCGGGACAGCCACTAAACTATGGCTACACCTTC
TRBD1 TRBJ2-1 TRBV14 NA CASSPLGTGSTMKQFF TGTGCCAGCAGTCCATTGGGGACAGGGTCTACAATGAAACAGTTCTTC
NA TRBJ2-5 TRBV19 few CASRQAGETQYF TGTGCCAGTAGACAAGCGGGAGAGACCCAGTACTTC
NA TRBJ2-3 TRBV19 few CASSIAGYPTQYF TGTGCCAGTAGTATAGCAGGGTACCCTACGCAGTATTTT
NA TRBJ2-7 TRBV7-2 few CASSLDRGRGGYEQYF TGTGCCAGCAGCTTAGATCGGGGCAGGGGCGGGTACGAGCAGTACTTC
TRBD2 TRBJ2-3 TRBV29-1 NA CSVKGLAGVVASTDTQYF TGCAGCGTTAAAGGACTAGCGGGAGTAGTGGCTAGCACAGATACGCAGTATTTT
NA TRBJ2-7 TRBV19 NA CASSLGQQTYEQYF TGTGCCAGTAGTCTTGGACAGCAAACCTACGAGCAGTACTTC
TRBD2 TRBJ2-5 TRBV13 NA CASSLTPGLAGVLGETQYF TGTGCCAGCAGCTTAACCCCGGGACTAGCGGGAGTCTTGGGAGAGACCCAGTACTTC
NA TRBJ2-3 TRBV27 few CASTGAFGGTQYF TGTGCCAGCACCGGGGCCTTCGGAGGTACGCAGTATTTT
NA TRBJ1-1 TRBV18 NA CASITTGNAEAFF TGTGCCAGCATCACCACCGGCAATGCTGAAGCTTTCTTT
TRBD2 TRBJ2-7 TRBV11-2 NA CASSLEAGGYEQYF TGTGCCAGCAGCTTAGAGGCGGGAGGCTACGAGCAGTACTTC
NA TRBJ1-1 TRBV18 few CASSPAGGYTEAFF TGTGCCAGCTCACCAGCGGGGGGATACACTGAAGCTTTCTTT
TRBD1 TRBJ2-7 TRBV5-6 NA CASSQDRGYYEQYF TGTGCCAGCAGCCAAGACAGGGGGTACTACGAGCAGTACTTC
TRBD2 TRBJ2-3 TRBV10-3 many CAIRAGGPDTQYF TGTGCCATCAGGGCGGGAGGGCCGGATACGCAGTATTTT
NA TRBJ2-3 TRBV6-1 few CASSEGGLQSTDTQYF TGTGCCAGCAGTGAAGGGGGACTGCAGAGCACAGATACGCAGTATTTT
NA TRBJ1-2 TRBV6-6 NA CASKGPEYGYTF TGTGCCAGCAAAGGTCCTGAATACGGCTACACCTTC
NA TRBJ1-1 TRBV11-2 few CASSLRGSTEAFF TGTGCCAGCAGCTTACGGGGGAGCACTGAAGCTTTCTTT
NA TRBJ2-3 TRBV7-2 NA CASSRDSTDTQYF TGTGCCAGCAGCCGAGATAGCACAGATACGCAGTATTTT
NA TRBJ2-3 TRBV11-2 few CASSLESVFTDTQYF TGTGCCAGCAGCTTAGAGTCTGTCTTCACAGATACGCAGTATTTT
NA TRBJ1-5 TRBV27 few CASSFRYLAGGRDQPQHF TGTGCCAGCAGTTTTAGGTATTTGGCGGGGGGCAGAGATCAGCCCCAGCATTTT
NA TRBJ2-7 TRBV7-9 NA CASSLARLADEQYF TGTGCCAGCAGCTTAGCGCGCCTAGCCGACGAGCAGTACTTC
NA TRBJ2-1 TRBV7-2 NA CASSFPGSRANEQFF TGTGCCAGCAGCTTCCCAGGGTCACGGGCCAATGAGCAGTTCTTC
TRBD2 TRBJ2-1 TRBV11-3 few CASSKLAGGYNEQFF TGTGCCAGCAGCAAACTAGCGGGAGGATACAATGAGCAGTTCTTC
NA TRBJ2-1 TRBV6-5 NA CASSYLGGNWNEQFF TGTGCCAGCAGTTATCTCGGAGGAAATTGGAATGAGCAGTTCTTC
NA TRBJ2-7 TRBV9 NA CASGSLPGYEQYF TGTGCCAGCGGGTCCCTCCCCGGCTACGAGCAGTACTTC
NA TRBJ2-7 TRBV18 NA CASSPPPLNEQYF TGTGCCAGCTCACCACCCCCCCTCAACGAGCAGTACTTC
TRBD2 TRBJ2-6 TRBV18 NA CASSPRLARLSGANVLTF TGTGCCAGCTCACCGAGACTAGCACGACTCTCTGGGGCCAACGTCCTGACTTTC
TRBD2 TRBJ2-7 TRBV27 few CASSSRRLAEHPSYEQYF TGTGCCAGCAGTTCCCGGAGGCTAGCGGAGCACCCCTCCTACGAGCAGTACTTC
NA TRBJ1-1 TRBV15 few CATSGGISSEAFF TGTGCCACCAGCGGGGGGATAAGCTCTGAAGCTTTCTTT
NA TRBJ2-1 TRBV28 NA CASSSSGTSYNEQFF TGTGCCAGCAGCTCAAGCGGGACATCCTACAATGAGCAGTTCTTC
NA TRBJ2-3 TRBV19 NA CASSMGRAADTQYF TGTGCCAGTAGTATGGGCAGGGCCGCAGATACGCAGTATTTT
NA TRBJ2-5 TRBV2 NA CASSVRGAGTTETQYF TGTGCCAGCAGTGTACGGGGGGCGGGAACGACAGAGACCCAGTACTTC
TRBD2 TRBJ2-7 TRBV5-1 few CASSNGLAGASEQYF TGCGCCAGCAGCAACGGACTAGCGGGAGCCTCCGAGCAGTACTTC
TRBD2 TRBJ2-7 TRBV27 few CASSFKAGDFPYEQYF TGTGCCAGCAGTTTTAAAGCGGGAGACTTCCCCTACGAGCAGTACTTC
TRBD2 TRBJ2-1 TRBV4-3 NA CASSQGPGLGYNEQFF TGCGCCAGCAGCCAGGGCCCAGGACTAGGATACAATGAGCAGTTCTTC
NA TRBJ1-1 TRBV5-4 NA CASRITGSRAEAFF TGTGCCAGCAGGATAACAGGGAGCAGGGCAGAAGCTTTCTTT
NA TRBJ2-3 TRBV6-6 few CASSMTRYSTDTQYF TGTGCCAGCAGCATGACTAGATATAGCACAGATACGCAGTATTTT
TRBD1 TRBJ2-5 TRBV4-1 NA CASSQDWKGQKETQYF TGCGCCAGCAGCCAAGATTGGAAGGGACAGAAAGAGACCCAGTACTTC
NA TRBJ1-2 TRBV7-8 few CASSFREFHYGYTF TGTGCCAGCAGCTTTAGAGAGTTCCACTATGGCTACACCTTC
NA TRBJ2-7 TRBV21-1 NA CASTQLNLTGAHEQYF TGTGCCAGCACCCAACTTAACCTGACAGGGGCCCACGAGCAGTACTTC
TRBD1 TRBJ1-4 TRBV15 NA CATSGRLGQGGEKLFF TGTGCCACCAGCGGTCGCCTCGGACAGGGAGGTGAAAAACTGTTTTTT
TRBD1 TRBJ1-3 TRBV11-2 NA CASSHTGTGHTIYF TGTGCCAGCAGCCATACCGGGACAGGTCACACCATATATTTT
NA TRBJ2-7 TRBV10-2 few CASSEGRSYEQYF TGCGCCAGCAGTGAGGGCAGAAGTTACGAGCAGTACTTC